The 27 T cell receptor beta chains below were found in one sample sequenced in a study of blood T cells in healthy people across ages. The authors ran a second PCR of roughly 6 to 12 cycles using a sample-barcoded 5' primer and a J-beta primer mix. MiXCR was run by TCRdb on the 5' RACE reads, yielding one entry per CDR3 protein. The table includes approximately 800,000 distinct CDR3 sequences, 46% detected once. Material for sequencing was blood. The source is a man older than 75 in good health.

This clonotype was counted between two and nine times. This chain links TRBV5-1 with TRBJ2-5; weak D call: TRBD1 (6 bases). The CDR3 has 14 amino acids. Per the germline V gene, CDR1 is SGHRS and CDR2 is YFSETQ. V lost 2 bases to trimming and J lost 3 bases, with 11 bases between them. CDR3 coding DNA: TGCGCCAGCAGCTTATTGGACAGTAAAGAGACCCAGTACTTC. It codes for CASSLLDSKETQYF.

This clonotype was seen only once. This chain joins TRBV3-1 and TRBJ2-5; TRBD2 aligns across 7 bases. The germline gives CDR1 LGHDT, CDR2 YNNKEL (reference sequence). CDR3 length equals 15 residues. The ends lost 2 bases at V and 2 bases at J; junction bases unmatched: 5. In DNA form, the CDR3 reads TGTGCCAGCAGCCAACTACTAGCGAGGCAAGAGACCCAGTACTTC. Its translation: CASSQLLARQETQYF.

The chain has TRBV14 and TRBJ2-1; TRBD1 matches 10 bases. V trimming: 2 bases; J trimming: 8 bases; junction bases outside the gene matches: 9. The CDR3 length is 16 residues. Germline V gives CDR1 SGHDN, CDR2 FVKESK. CDR3 in DNA: TGTGCCAGCAGCCAATATGAAGGACAGGGGGGCGATGAGCAGTTCTTC. Translated: CASSQYEGQGGDEQFF.

In this sample, this clonotype turned up a few times. The CDR3 DNA follows: TGTGCCAGCAGTTCCCGGACAGGACTCACAGATACGCAGTATTTT. Translated, it gives CASSSRTGLTDTQYF. V and J are TRBV27 and TRBJ2-3, with 7 nucleotides matching TRBD1. This CDR3 is built from 15 residues. V dropped 4 bases and J dropped 2; count of bases not matched to a gene: 6. Per the germline V gene, CDR1 is MNHEY and CDR2 is SMNVEV (reference sequence).

There are a few counts of this clonotype. The chain links TRBV3-1 to TRBJ2-1; D perhaps matches TRBD1 (6 bases). Germline CDR1 reads LGHDT; CDR2 reads YNNKEL (reference sequence). V was clipped by 5 bases and J by 4 bases, with 18 bases between them. The CDR3 length is 16 residues. The DNA for the CDR3 is TGTGCCAGCAGCAGCCGCACCGGGACACTATACAATGAGCAGTTCTTC. The encoded protein is CASSSRTGTLYNEQFF.

This clonotype was observed once. The CDR3 region has the DNA TGTGCCAGCAGCTTAGCTGGTGGGACCTACTACAATGAGCAGTACTTC. Protein sequence: CASSLAGGTYYNEQYF. The gene calls are TRBV7-9 and TRBJ2-1; D is perhaps TRBD1 or TRBD2 (5 bases each). Judging by the DNA end, TRBJ2-7 fits better; the J call may be wrong. Germline loops: CDR1 SEHNR, CDR2 FQNEAQ (reference sequence). The CDR3 is made up of 16 amino acids.

The chain is built from TRBV6-5 and TRBJ2-7, with TRBD1 matching 8 bases. Germline CDR1 reads MNHEY; CDR2 reads SVGAGI. The CDR3 totals 15 residues. After removal of 4 bases from V and 3 bases from J, the junction contained 8 bases not matched to a gene. The CDR3 sequence: CASSSTGTGLYEQYF. In DNA, the CDR3 is TGTGCCAGCAGTTCCACCGGGACAGGTCTCTACGAGCAGTACTTC.

This chain links TRBV7-2 with TRBJ1-2; D not certain. Germline CDR1 is SGHTA and CDR2 is FQGNSA. This CDR3 region has 13 residues. V dropped 4 bases and J dropped 4 bases, with 10 bases sitting between them. CDR3 nucleotide sequence: TGTGCCAGCAGCTCCCTTCGGGGCTATGGCTACACCTTC. Protein sequence: CASSSLRGYGYTF.

There are a few counts of this clonotype. This chain joins TRBV11-2 and TRBJ2-6; D is ambiguous. The CDR3 has 15 amino acids. Germline V gene lookup returns CDR1 SGHAT and CDR2 FQNNGV. V shed 2 bases and J shed 0 bases, with 5 bases lying between them. The CDR3 loop reads CASSLTVSGANVLTF. The CDR3, as DNA: TGTGCCAGCAGCTTAACAGTCTCTGGGGCCAACGTCCTGACTTTC.

The V call is TRBV5-1, the J call TRBJ2-5; D possibly matches TRBD1 or TRBD2 (5 bases each). The length of the CDR3 is 14 residues. CDR1 and CDR2 (germline): SGHRS, YFSETQ. Trimming pared 0 bases from V and 4 bases from J, leaving 10 bases between. CDR3 sequence (DNA): TGCGCCAGCAGCTTGGGATTGAGGGGAGAGACCCAGTACTTC. Amino acids: CASSLGLRGETQYF.

V gene TRBV7-3 combines with J gene TRBJ2-1; TRBD2 matches at 14 bases. The length of the CDR3 is 14 residues. Germline CDR1 SGHTA, CDR2 FQGTGA. V lost 5 bases to trimming and J lost 8 bases; unmatched junction nucleotides: 2. DNA of the CDR3: TGTGCCAGCAGCGTGGGACTAGCGGGAGATGAGCAGTTCTTC. Translation: CASSVGLAGDEQFF.

This clonotype showed up just once. The chain couples TRBV9 to TRBJ1-6; 9 nucleotides align to TRBD1. CDR1 SGDLS and CDR2 YYNGEE come from the germline V gene. The CDR3 runs 15 residues. With V trimmed by 0 bases and J by 9 bases, 4 bases remained unmatched. CDR3 loop: CASSVGGQGRSPLHF. DNA of the CDR3: TGTGCCAGCAGCGTAGGTGGACAGGGGCGTTCACCCCTCCACTTT.

This clonotype was observed a few times. The chain is built from TRBV21-1 and TRBJ2-7; the D call TRBD1 from the table was never checked on the DNA. TRBV21-1 is designated a pseudogene. The CDR3 extends over 16 amino acids. In DNA form, the CDR3 reads TGTGCCAGCAGCAAAGAGGGGGGAGTAAGCTCCTACGAGCAGTACTTC. The encoded protein is CASSKEGGVSSYEQYF.

V usage is TRBV20-1 and J usage is TRBJ2-7; 7 nucleotides align to TRBD2. Germline lookup yields CDR1 DFQATT and CDR2 SNEGSKA (reference sequence). The J segment lost 7 bases and the V segment lost 0 bases, leaving 12 bases of the junction unmatched. This CDR3 region has 15 residues. CDR3 nucleotides: TGCAGTGCTAGAGATTGGGACGGGAGGTTAGATGAGCAGTACTTC. Its protein product is CSARDWDGRLDEQYF.

This clonotype occurred a few times. CDR3 bases: TGTGCCAGCAGTTTTGGGCAGGGCAGAAACACTGAAGCTTTCTTT. Residues: CASSFGQGRNTEAFF. The rearrangement uses TRBV12-3 or TRBV12-4 and TRBJ1-1; a possible D gene is TRBD1 (5 bases). V shed 3 bases and J shed 2 bases, with 13 bases lying between them. This CDR3 has 15 residues.

This clonotype occurred once. The chain joins TRBV10-3 to TRBJ2-3; 7 bases align to TRBD2. Trimming removed 8 bases from V and 0 bases from J; junction bases left unmatched: 5. Germline CDR1 is ENHRY and CDR2 is SYGVKD. There are 14 residues in the CDR3. The CDR3 loop reads CAIQTAGSTDTQYF. In nucleotides, the CDR3 is TGTGCCATCCAGACAGCGGGGAGCACAGATACGCAGTATTTT.

The CDR3 DNA reads TGTGCCAGCAGTGACACAGGGGCTAACTATGGCTACACCTTC. Protein product: CASSDTGANYGYTF. The gene calls are TRBV12-3 or TRBV12-4 and TRBJ1-2; 7 positions match TRBD1. Trimming took 5 bases from V and 0 from J; bases not matched to a gene: 3. The CDR3 loop spans 14 amino acids.

This chain uses TRBV20-1 with TRBJ2-7; either TRBD1 or TRBD2 may supply D (5 bases each). This CDR3 is 13 amino acids long. Trimming cost V 5 bases and J 6 bases, with 17 bases left between them. Germline V gene sequence: CDR1 DFQATT, CDR2 SNEGSKA (reference sequence). Here the CDR3 DNA reads TGCAGTGCTGATAGATGGGGGACGGGCGAGCAGTACTTC. It codes for CSADRWGTGEQYF.

The V and J genes are TRBV6-2 or TRBV6-3 and TRBJ1-4; D remains unclear. Germline CDR1 MNHEY, CDR2 SVGEGT. This CDR3 comprises 13 residues. The V end was cut by 6 bases, the J end by 0 bases, with 5 bases between. This CDR3 is CASRGTTNEKLFF. For the CDR3, the DNA is TGTGCCAGCAGAGGGACAACTAATGAAAAACTGTTTTTT.

The rearrangement uses TRBV6-4 and TRBJ2-2; 7 positions agree with TRBD2. This CDR3 is 16 amino acids long. Trimming cost V 5 bases and J 5 bases; bases outside gene matches: 11. The germline gives CDR1 MRHNA, CDR2 SNTAGT. The CDR3 DNA sequence: TGTGCCAGCAGTTTAAGCGGGACTCTTGAAACCGGGGAGCTGTTTTTT. It yields the protein CASSLSGTLETGELFF.

This clonotype was seen many times. CDR3 sequence: CASRKGTGRQPQHF. The CDR3 region has the DNA TGTGCCAGCAGAAAAGGGACAGGGAGGCAGCCCCAGCATTTT. This chain links TRBV27 with TRBJ1-5; 9 nucleotides match TRBD1. This CDR3 region has 14 residues. Trimming cost V 6 bases and J 7 bases; bases outside gene matches: 7. Germline V gene sequence: CDR1 MNHEY, CDR2 SMNVEV (reference sequence).

As regards this clonotype: This sequence may be a read error, since a much larger clone differs from it by one base. The rearrangement uses TRBV29-1 and TRBJ2-1, with 12 bases aligning to TRBD2. The closer fit of TRBJ2-7 to the DNA end suggests the J call may be wrong. Germline V CDR1 and CDR2: SQVTM, ANQGSEA. There are 15 residues in the CDR3. Here the CDR3 reads CSVMGLAGTYNEQYF. The CDR3 DNA is TGCAGCGTAATGGGACTAGCGGGTACCTACAATGAGCAGTACTTC.

The chain has TRBV9 and TRBJ2-5; a possible D gene is TRBD2 (5 bases). Germline V gives CDR1 SGDLS, CDR2 YYNGEE. The CDR3 is made up of 16 amino acids. Trimming removed 4 bases from V and 2 bases from J, with 18 bases in between. The CDR3 nucleotides are TGTGCCAGCAGCCCCTCCGTCGGTAGCGAGCAAGAGACCCAGTACTTC. This translates into CASSPSVGSEQETQYF.

There are a few counts of this clonotype. This chain links TRBV6-5 with TRBJ1-5; 7 nucleotides match TRBD1. The CDR3 totals 15 residues. The V and J ends lost 5 bases and 5 bases, in that order; junction bases with no gene match: 9. Germline-derived CDR1 and CDR2 are MNHEY and SVGAGI. Here the CDR3 reads CASSPRDRADQPQHF. The CDR3 bases are TGTGCCAGCAGTCCCCGGGACAGAGCCGATCAGCCCCAGCATTTT.

The chain combines TRBV30 with TRBJ2-7; D uncertain. Trimming removed 5 bases at V and 1 base at J, with 6 bases between. CDR1 and CDR2 from the germline V gene are GTSNPN and SVGIG (reference sequence). The CDR3 runs to 11 residues. This CDR3 reads CAWSESYEQYF. CDR3 nucleotide sequence: TGTGCCTGGTCCGAATCCTACGAGCAGTACTTC. Together with reference TRBV30 and TRBJ2-7, the CDR3 gives the full variable domain: SQTIHQWPATLVQPVGSPLSLECTVEGTSNPNLYWYRQAAGRGLQLLFYSVGIGQISSEVPQNLSASRPQDRQFILSSKKLLLSDSGFYLCAWSESYEQYFGPGTRLTVT.

CDR3 sequence reads: CASSLPGQGMNEQFF. CDR3 sequence (DNA): TGTGCCAGCAGTTTACCAGGGCAGGGGATGAATGAGCAGTTCTTC. The chain couples TRBV28 to TRBJ2-1; D perhaps matches TRBD1 (6 bases). The CDR3 is 15 residues long. V lost 2 bases and J lost 7, with 15 bases in between. Germline V CDR1 and CDR2: MDHEN, SYDVKM.

The chain couples TRBV12-3 or TRBV12-4 to TRBJ1-5; 11 nucleotides agree with TRBD1. The V segment lost 8 bases and the J segment 2 bases; nucleotides outside the gene matches: 11. The CDR3 covers 17 residues. The CDR3 protein is CASGPGTGGFGNQPQHF. The CDR3 nucleotides read TGTGCCAGCGGCCCGGGGACAGGGGGATTTGGCAATCAGCCCCAGCATTTT.